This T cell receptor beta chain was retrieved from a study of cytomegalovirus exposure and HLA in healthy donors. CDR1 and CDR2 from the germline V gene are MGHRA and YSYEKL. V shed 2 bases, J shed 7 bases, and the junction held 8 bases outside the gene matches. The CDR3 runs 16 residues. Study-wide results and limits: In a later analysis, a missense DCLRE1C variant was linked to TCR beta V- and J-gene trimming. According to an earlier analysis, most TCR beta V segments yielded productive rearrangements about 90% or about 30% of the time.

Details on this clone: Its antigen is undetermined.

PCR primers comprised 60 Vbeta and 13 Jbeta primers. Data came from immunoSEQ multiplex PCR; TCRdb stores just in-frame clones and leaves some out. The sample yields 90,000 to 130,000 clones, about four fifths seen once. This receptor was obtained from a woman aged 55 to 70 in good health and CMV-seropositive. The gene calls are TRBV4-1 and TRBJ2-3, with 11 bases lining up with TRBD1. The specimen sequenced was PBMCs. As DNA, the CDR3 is TGCGCCAGCAGCCAAATTCTAGGACAGGGGGCTTATACGCAGTATTTT. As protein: CASSQILGQGAYTQYF.